Detailed here is one T cell receptor beta chain. The target antigen is unknown. Repertoires were generated with immunoSEQ multiplex PCR, while TCRdb's copy carries only in-frame clones and drops some. This sample yields some 20,000 clones, of which about 91% are seen a single time; approximately 1.4% belongs to the top ten. Regulatory T cells were sorted from blood as CD4+ CD25-high CD127-low cells. The data belong to a study of regulatory and conventional T cells in RAG deficiency. Whole-study findings and limits: Shannon entropy was markedly lower and Simpson indices higher in RAG-deficient patients than control T-cell subsets. Patient subsets had shorter CDR3s; Omenn Treg-Tconv overlap exceeded 90%. In Omenn syndrome, sorted "Tregs" may be peripherally activated cells.

The CDR3 loop spans 13 amino acids. Trimming stripped 3 bases from V and 6 bases from J, with 9 bases between. The germline CDR1 and CDR2 sequences are SGHNT and YENEEA. These sequences were also reported in another study, on regulatory T cells. That report notes: Amplification used 52 TRBV primers and 13 TRBJ primers. In patients, unique TRB V-J pairs were restricted and V/J usage skewed, especially in Tregs.

The specimen was Tregs sorted from blood. The chain uses TRBV11-3 and TRBJ2-1; D unresolved. The TCR originated in a human donor in good health. For the CDR3, the DNA is TGTGCCAGCAGCTTCTCGTCGGGCAATGAGCAGTTCTTC. Residues: CASSFSSGNEQFF.